What follows describes a single TCR beta chain. These data originate in a study of cytomegalovirus exposure and HLA in healthy donors. The germline V gene has CDR1 PRHDT and CDR2 FYEKMQ (reference sequence). The CDR3 totals 18 residues. V lost 0 bases to trimming and J lost 4 bases, with 19 bases between them. The PCR had 60 Vbeta and 13 Jbeta primers. TCRdb keeps only in-frame clones here, not all; method: immunoSEQ multiplex PCR. This sample yields around 150,000 clones, of which 79% are seen a single time; about 3.5% belongs to the top ten. The sequenced sample consisted of PBMCs. The source of this sequence is a human donor in good health. This sequence joins TRBV13 and TRBJ2-1; D is undetermined. DNA for the CDR3: TGTGCCAGCAGCTTAGGACCCATAGCCGACGGTGGGTACAATGAGCAGTTCTTC. This gives the protein CASSLGPIADGGYNEQFF.